This TCR beta chain was captured by sequencing in a study of T cells in Graves' hyperthyroidism and ophthalmopathy. Broader study findings: Most thyroid clonotypes expanded above 0.001 were also detected in blood. Ophthalmopathy was predicted by the model a median of 6.5 months ahead of onset.

There were TCR beta CDR3 regions amplified from RNA transcripts. Researchers ran a first-round RT-PCR on the TCR CDR3 using the HTBI primer set. Via MiXCR, TCRdb re-called the multiplex PCR reads, giving one row per CDR3 protein. Seen here are about 260,000 distinct CDR3 sequences, approximately 20% observed once, and the top ten hold roughly 60%. Enrolled ophthalmopathy patients presented with a Clinical Activity Score of at least 3, a NOSPECS grade of at least 4, and disease duration under 3 months. In making diagnoses, clinical symptoms, serum thyroxine and TRAb, thyroid ultrasound and orbital computed tomography were all used. The germline V gene has CDR1 SGDLS and CDR2 YYNGEE. The germline V and J ends were trimmed by 4 bases and 3 bases, with 13 bases remaining between them. The CDR3 covers 14 residues. Remarks on this clonotype: Its target is not known.

The origin of this receptor is a man aged 30-40 years with Graves' ophthalmopathy. The sequencing input was blood. The rearrangement links TRBV9 to TRBJ1-1, with D maybe TRBD1 (5 bases). CDR3 in amino acids: CASSPQGWDTEAFF. CDR3 in DNA: TGTGCCAGCAGCCCCCAGGGTTGGGACACTGAAGCTTTCTTT.